One sample yielded the 10 T cell receptor beta chains listed below, sequenced in a study of PD-L1 blockade in urothelial cancer. Time point noted: peripheral blood 6 weeks after treatment start. TCRdb's table, derived via immunoSEQ multiplex PCR, lists solely in-frame clones and lacks some. Seen here are more than 45,000 clones, around 80% observed once, and the top ten hold 8.8%. Sequencing used PBMCs, obtained around atezolizumab (anti-PD-L1) treatment. The receptors come from a man between 65 and 79 years old with urothelial cancer.

The V and J genes are TRBV19 and TRBJ2-2; 8 bases align to TRBD2. V dropped 7 bases and J dropped 4; count of bases not matched to a gene: 5. Germline CDR1 reads LNHDA; CDR2 reads SQIVND (reference sequence). CDR3 length: 14 residues. CDR3: CASTREAFTGELFF. CDR3 nucleotide sequence: TGTGCCAGTACGCGGGAGGCCTTCACCGGGGAGCTGTTTTTT.

This clone turned up a few times. CDR3 sequence (DNA): TGCGCCAGCAGCATACTAGGGGGCTCGGGAGCGGTTAATGAAAAACTGTTTTTT. Translation gives CASSILGGSGAVNEKLFF. The chain joins TRBV5-1 to TRBJ1-4, with 7 bases matching TRBD1. Per the germline V gene, CDR1 is SGHRS and CDR2 is YFSETQ. The CDR3 consists of 18 residues. J gave up 4 bases and V 4 bases, and 16 bases lay outside the gene matches.

The genes are TRBV29-1 and TRBJ2-3; D gene ambiguous. CDR1 and CDR2 from the germline V gene are SQVTM and ANQGSEA. V was trimmed by 3 bases and J by 2 bases, leaving 9 bases between them. CDR3 length: 13 amino acids. The CDR3 DNA sequence: TGCAGCGTTGATATACAGTTCACAGATACGCAGTATTTT. This sequence encodes CSVDIQFTDTQYF.

The chain is built from TRBV5-1 and TRBJ1-2; 7 bases fit TRBD1. Per the germline V gene, CDR1 is SGHRS and CDR2 is YFSETQ. The CDR3 length is 14 residues. V was pared by 0 bases and J by 5 bases, with 4 bases of the junction left unmatched. The CDR3 DNA reads as TGCGCCAGCAGCTTGGGAGGGGGCCCGTATGGCTACACCTTC. It codes for CASSLGGGPYGYTF. Together with reference TRBV5-1 and TRBJ1-2, the CDR3 gives the full variable domain: KAGVTQTPRYLIKTRGQQVTLSCSPISGHRSVSWYQQTPGQGLQFLFEYFSETQRNKGNFPGRFSGRQFSNSRSEMNVSTLELGDSALYLCASSLGGGPYGYTFGSGTRLTVV.

The CDR3 region is CASNSYWDFLRTDTQYF. CDR3 nucleotide sequence: TGTGCCAGCAATTCCTACTGGGACTTTCTCCGCACAGATACGCAGTATTTT. The chain carries TRBV2 and TRBJ2-3; a possible D gene is TRBD2 (6 bases). Germline lookup yields CDR1 SNHLY and CDR2 FYNNEI. The CDR3 runs 17 residues. Trimming pared 7 bases from V and 1 base from J, leaving 21 bases between.

The chain combines TRBV11-1 with TRBJ2-7; weak D call: TRBD2 (5 bases). There are 14 residues in the CDR3. Germline loops: CDR1 SGHAT, CDR2 FQDESV (reference sequence). The V end was cut by 2 bases, the J end by 3 bases, with 11 bases between. The chain's CDR3 is CASSLRGIDYEQYF. The CDR3, as DNA: TGTGCCAGCAGCTTAAGAGGGATTGACTACGAGCAGTACTTC.

The rearrangement uses TRBV2 and TRBJ2-7, with a tentative D call TRBD2 (5 bases). Germline V CDR1 and CDR2: SNHLY, FYNNEI. The germline V and J ends were trimmed by 6 bases and 4 bases, with 19 bases remaining between them. CDR3 length: 15 residues. The CDR3 coding sequence is TGTGCCAGCAGCGGAGACCCCGGGGAAGGGTACGAGCAGTACTTC. Its translation is CASSGDPGEGYEQYF.

DNA of the CDR3: TGCGCCAGCAGCTCTAACCCAGGGACCGGGGGAGAGACCCAGTACTTC. Residues: CASSSNPGTGGETQYF. The chain employs TRBV5-1 and TRBJ2-5; a possible D gene is TRBD2 (6 bases). V lost 3 bases, J lost 4 bases, and 19 bases lay in between. This CDR3 comprises 16 residues. From germline, CDR1 is SGHRS and CDR2 YFSETQ.

This chain links TRBV10-3 with TRBJ1-5, with a tentative D call TRBD1 (5 bases). The CDR3 is made up of 16 amino acids. From germline, CDR1 is ENHRY and CDR2 SYGVKD. The V end was cut by 8 bases, the J end by 0 bases, with 17 bases between. The CDR3 reads CAIPRQMEYSNQPQHF. The DNA for the CDR3 is TGTGCCATCCCCAGACAGATGGAATATAGCAATCAGCCCCAGCATTTT.

This sequence joins TRBV14 and TRBJ2-3, with TRBD2 matching 12 bases. Unmatched junction bases numbered 9, after V lost 6 bases and J lost 2 bases. Per germline, CDR1 SGHDN and CDR2 FVKESK. This CDR3 is 17 amino acids long. The CDR3, as DNA: TGTGCCAGCAGTGAAGGACTAGCGGGGCCCTCCACAGATACGCAGTATTTT. This gives the protein CASSEGLAGPSTDTQYF.